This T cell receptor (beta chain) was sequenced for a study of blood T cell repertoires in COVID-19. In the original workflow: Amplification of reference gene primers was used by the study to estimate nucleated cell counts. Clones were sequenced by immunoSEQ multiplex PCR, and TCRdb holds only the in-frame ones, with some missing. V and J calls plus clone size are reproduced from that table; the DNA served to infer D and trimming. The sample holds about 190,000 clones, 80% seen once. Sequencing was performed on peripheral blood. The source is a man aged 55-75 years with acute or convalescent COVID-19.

CDR3 sequence (DNA): TGTGCCAGCAGCTTACAAGCGGGCCAAGAGACCCAGTACTTC. Protein product: CASSLQAGQETQYF. The chain uses TRBV7-2 and TRBJ2-5, with a possible D match to TRBD2 (6 bases). The germline gives CDR1 SGHTA, CDR2 FQGNSA. CDR3 size: 14 residues. V gave up 2 bases and J gave up 1 base, with 8 bases separating them.